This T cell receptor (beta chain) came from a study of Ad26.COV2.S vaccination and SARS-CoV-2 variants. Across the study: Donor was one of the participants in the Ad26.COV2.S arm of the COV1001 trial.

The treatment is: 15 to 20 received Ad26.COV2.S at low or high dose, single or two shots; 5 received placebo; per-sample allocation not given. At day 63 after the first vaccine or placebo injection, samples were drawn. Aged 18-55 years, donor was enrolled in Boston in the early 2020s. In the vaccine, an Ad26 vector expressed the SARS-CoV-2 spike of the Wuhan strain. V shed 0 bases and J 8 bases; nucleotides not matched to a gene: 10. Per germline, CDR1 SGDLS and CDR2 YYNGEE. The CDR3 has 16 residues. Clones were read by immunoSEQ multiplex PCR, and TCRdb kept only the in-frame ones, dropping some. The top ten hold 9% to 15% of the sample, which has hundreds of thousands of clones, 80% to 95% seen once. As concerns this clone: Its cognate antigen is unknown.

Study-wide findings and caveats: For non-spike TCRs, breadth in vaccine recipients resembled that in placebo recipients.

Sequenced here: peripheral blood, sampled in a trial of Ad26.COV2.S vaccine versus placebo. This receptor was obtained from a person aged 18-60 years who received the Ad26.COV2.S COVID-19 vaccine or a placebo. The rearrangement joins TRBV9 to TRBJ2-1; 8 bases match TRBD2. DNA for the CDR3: TGTGCCAGCAGCGTAGGCCCCTCGGGACTAGGGGATGAGCAGTTCTTC. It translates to CASSVGPSGLGDEQFF.